The T cell receptor beta chain under discussion was sequenced for a study of shared T cell receptors in the human thymus. Measured with immunoSEQ multiplex PCR; TCRdb has only the in-frame clones, and not every one. The sample holds roughly 660,000 clones, more than 75% seen once. Germline CDR1 is MNHEY and CDR2 is SMNVEV (reference sequence). CDR3 length equals 15 residues. Unmatched junction bases numbered 4, after V lost 5 bases and J lost 4 bases. This clone was found once. These sequences were also reported in another study, on human thymus T cells. That source reports: Infants served as donors; they were healthy and Finnish and were having corrective surgery for congenital heart defects. Thymic resections from corrective heart surgery supplied the tissue. Thymic and blood repertoires seemed to favor certain V and J genes. What related research reported was that thymic repertoires overlapped highly among unrelated individuals.

What was sequenced was thymocytes. This TCR was recovered from a boy in the first two years of life with a congenital heart defect. This chain links TRBV27 with TRBJ2-6; the match to TRBD1 covers 8 bases. The CDR3 DNA follows: TGTGCCAGCAGTCCCCGGGACAGGGGGGCCAACGTCCTGACTTTC. The encoded protein is CASSPRDRGANVLTF.